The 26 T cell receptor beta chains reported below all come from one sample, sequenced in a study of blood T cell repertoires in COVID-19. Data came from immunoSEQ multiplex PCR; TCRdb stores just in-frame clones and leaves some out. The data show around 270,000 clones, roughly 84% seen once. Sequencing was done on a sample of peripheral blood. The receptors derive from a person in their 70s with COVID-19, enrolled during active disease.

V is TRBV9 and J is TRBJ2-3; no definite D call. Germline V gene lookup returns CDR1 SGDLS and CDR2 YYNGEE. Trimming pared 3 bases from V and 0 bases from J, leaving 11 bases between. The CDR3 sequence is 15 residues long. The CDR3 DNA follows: TGTGCCAGCAGCGAGAACCCCTATAGCACAGATACGCAGTATTTT. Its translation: CASSENPYSTDTQYF.

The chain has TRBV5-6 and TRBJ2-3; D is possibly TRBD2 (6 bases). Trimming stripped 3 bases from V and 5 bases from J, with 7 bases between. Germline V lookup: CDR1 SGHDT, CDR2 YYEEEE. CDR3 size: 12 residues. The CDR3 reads CASSSGVDTQYF. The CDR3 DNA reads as TGTGCCAGCAGCTCGGGAGTAGATACGCAGTATTTT.

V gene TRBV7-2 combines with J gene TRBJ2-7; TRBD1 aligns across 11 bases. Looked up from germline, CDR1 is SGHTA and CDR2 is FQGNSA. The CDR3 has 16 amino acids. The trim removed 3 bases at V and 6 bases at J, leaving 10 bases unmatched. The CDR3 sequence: CASSFRWGQGDVEQYF. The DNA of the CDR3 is TGTGCCAGCAGCTTTCGGTGGGGACAGGGGGATGTCGAGCAGTACTTC.

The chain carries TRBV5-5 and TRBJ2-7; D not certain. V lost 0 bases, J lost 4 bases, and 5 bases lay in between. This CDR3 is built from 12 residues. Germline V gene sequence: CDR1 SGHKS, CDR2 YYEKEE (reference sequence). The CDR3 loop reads CASSLVEYEQYF. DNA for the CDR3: TGTGCCAGCAGCTTGGTGGAGTACGAGCAGTACTTC.

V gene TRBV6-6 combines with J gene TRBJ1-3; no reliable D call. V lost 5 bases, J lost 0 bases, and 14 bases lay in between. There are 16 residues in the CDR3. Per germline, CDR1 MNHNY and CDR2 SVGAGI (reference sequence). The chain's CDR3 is CASSHGIGRSGNTIYF. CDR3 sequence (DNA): TGTGCCAGCAGTCACGGGATCGGTCGCTCTGGAAACACCATATATTTT.

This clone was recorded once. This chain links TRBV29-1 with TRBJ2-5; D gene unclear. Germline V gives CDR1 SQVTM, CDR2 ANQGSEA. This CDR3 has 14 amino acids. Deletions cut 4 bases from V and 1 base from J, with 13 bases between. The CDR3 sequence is CSVVVTNLQETQYF. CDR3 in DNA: TGCAGCGTTGTCGTGACAAATCTCCAAGAGACCCAGTACTTC. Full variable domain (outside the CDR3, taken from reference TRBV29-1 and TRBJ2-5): SAVISQKPSRDICQRGTSLTIQCQVDSQVTMMFWYRQQPGQSLTLIATANQGSEATYESGFVIDKFPISRPNLTFSTLTVSNMSPEDSSIYLCSVVVTNLQETQYFGPGTRLLVL.

In DNA form, the CDR3 reads TGTGCCAGCGGCAGGAGGGCCGGGGAGCTGTTTTTT. Protein product: CASGRRAGELFF. The genes are TRBV11-3 and TRBJ2-2; D is perhaps TRBD2 (6 bases). V gave up 8 bases and J gave up 6 bases, with 10 bases separating them. The CDR3 runs to 12 residues. From germline, CDR1 is SGHNT and CDR2 YENEEA.

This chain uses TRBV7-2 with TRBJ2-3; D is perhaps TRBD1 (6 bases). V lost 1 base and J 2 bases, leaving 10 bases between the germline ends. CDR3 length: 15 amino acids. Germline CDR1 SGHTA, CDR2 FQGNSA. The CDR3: CASSLVGQNTDTQYF. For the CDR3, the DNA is TGTGCCAGCAGCTTAGTAGGACAGAACACAGATACGCAGTATTTT.

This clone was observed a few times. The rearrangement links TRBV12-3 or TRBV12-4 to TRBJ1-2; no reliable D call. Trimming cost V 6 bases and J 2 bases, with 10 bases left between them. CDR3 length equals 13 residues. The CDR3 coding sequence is TGTGCCAGCAGCTTTGACAACAACTATGGCTACACCTTC. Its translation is CASSFDNNYGYTF.

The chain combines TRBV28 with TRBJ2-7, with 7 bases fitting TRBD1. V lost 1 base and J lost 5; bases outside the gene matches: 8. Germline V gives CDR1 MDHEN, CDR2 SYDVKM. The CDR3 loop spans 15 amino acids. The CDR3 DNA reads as TGTGCCAGCAGTTTATCTGACAGGGATAGTAACGAGCAGTACTTC. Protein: CASSLSDRDSNEQYF. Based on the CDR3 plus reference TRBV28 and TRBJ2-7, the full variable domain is DVKVTQSSRYLVKRTGEKVFLECVQDMDHENMFWYRQDPGLGLRLIYFSYDVKMKEKGDIPEGYSVSREKKERFSLILESASTNQTSMYLCASSLSDRDSNEQYFGPGTRLTVT.

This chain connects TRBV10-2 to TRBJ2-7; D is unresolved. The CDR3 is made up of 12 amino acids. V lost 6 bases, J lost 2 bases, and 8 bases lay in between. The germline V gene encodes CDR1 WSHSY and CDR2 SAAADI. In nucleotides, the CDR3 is TGCGCCAGCAGCTACCGTCCCTACGAGCAGTACTTC. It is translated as CASSYRPYEQYF.

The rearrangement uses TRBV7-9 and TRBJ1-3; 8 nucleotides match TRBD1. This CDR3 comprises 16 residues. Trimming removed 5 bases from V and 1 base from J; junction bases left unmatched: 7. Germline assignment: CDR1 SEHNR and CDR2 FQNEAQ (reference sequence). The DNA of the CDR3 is TGTGCCAGCAGCCACTCCGGGACAGGATCTGGAAACACCATATATTTT. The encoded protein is CASSHSGTGSGNTIYF.

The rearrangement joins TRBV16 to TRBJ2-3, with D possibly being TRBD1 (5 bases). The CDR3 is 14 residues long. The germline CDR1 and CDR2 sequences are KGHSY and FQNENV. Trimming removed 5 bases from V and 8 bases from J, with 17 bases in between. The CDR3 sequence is CASSKQVPSGTQYF. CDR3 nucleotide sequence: TGTGCCAGCAGCAAACAGGTTCCTTCTGGTACGCAGTATTTT.

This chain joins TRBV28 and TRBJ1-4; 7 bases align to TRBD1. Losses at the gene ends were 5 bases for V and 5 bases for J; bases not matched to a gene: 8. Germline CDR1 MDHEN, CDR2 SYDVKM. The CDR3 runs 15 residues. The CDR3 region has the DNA TGTGCCAGCAGTATCGGACAGGTGTTAAATGAAAAACTGTTTTTT. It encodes CASSIGQVLNEKLFF. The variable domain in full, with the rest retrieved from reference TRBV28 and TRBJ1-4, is DVKVTQSSRYLVKRTGEKVFLECVQDMDHENMFWYRQDPGLGLRLIYFSYDVKMKEKGDIPEGYSVSREKKERFSLILESASTNQTSMYLCASSIGQVLNEKLFFGSGTQLSVL.

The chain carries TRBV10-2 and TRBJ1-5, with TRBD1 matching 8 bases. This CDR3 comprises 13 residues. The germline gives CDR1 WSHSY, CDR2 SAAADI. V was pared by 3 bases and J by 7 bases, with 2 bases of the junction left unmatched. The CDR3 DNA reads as TGCGCCAGCAGTGACGGGACAGGACAGCCCCAGCATTTT. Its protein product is CASSDGTGQPQHF.

The CDR3 loop reads CASSSMQGTNTGELFF. As DNA, the CDR3 is TGTGCCAGCAGTTCGATGCAGGGGACGAACACCGGGGAGCTGTTTTTT. The chain uses TRBV27 and TRBJ2-2; D is perhaps TRBD1 (6 bases). CDR3 length: 16 amino acids. The germline V and J ends were trimmed by 4 bases and 0 bases, with 12 bases remaining between them. Germline CDR1 and CDR2: MNHEY and SMNVEV (reference sequence).

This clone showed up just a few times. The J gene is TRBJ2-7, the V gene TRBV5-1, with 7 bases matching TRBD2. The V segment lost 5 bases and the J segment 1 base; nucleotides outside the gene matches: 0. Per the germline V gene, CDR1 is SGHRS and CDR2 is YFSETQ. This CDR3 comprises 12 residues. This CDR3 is CASRGGSYEQYF. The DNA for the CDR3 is TGCGCCAGCAGGGGGGGGTCCTACGAGCAGTACTTC.

The CDR3 nucleotides read TGTGCCAGCAGCGGACAGGACAGCTACTCCTACGAGCAGTACTTC. Residues: CASSGQDSYSYEQYF. The chain links TRBV2 to TRBJ2-7; 7 positions match TRBD1. The junction had 8 bases not matched to a gene; V was cut back by 6 bases and J by 0 bases. CDR3 size: 15 residues. CDR1 SNHLY and CDR2 FYNNEI come from the germline V gene.

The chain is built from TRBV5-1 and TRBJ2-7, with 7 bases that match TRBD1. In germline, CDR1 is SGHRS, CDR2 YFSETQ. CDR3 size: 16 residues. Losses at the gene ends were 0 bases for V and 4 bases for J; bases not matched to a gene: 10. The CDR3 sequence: CASSLDTGTESYEQYF. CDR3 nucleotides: TGCGCCAGCAGCTTGGATACCGGGACAGAGAGTTACGAGCAGTACTTC.

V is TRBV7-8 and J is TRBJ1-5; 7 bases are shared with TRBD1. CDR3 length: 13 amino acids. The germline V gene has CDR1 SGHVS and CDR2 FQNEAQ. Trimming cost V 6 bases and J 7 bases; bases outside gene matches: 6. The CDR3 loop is CASSRQGWQPQHF. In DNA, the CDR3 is TGTGCCAGCAGTCGACAGGGATGGCAGCCCCAGCATTTT.

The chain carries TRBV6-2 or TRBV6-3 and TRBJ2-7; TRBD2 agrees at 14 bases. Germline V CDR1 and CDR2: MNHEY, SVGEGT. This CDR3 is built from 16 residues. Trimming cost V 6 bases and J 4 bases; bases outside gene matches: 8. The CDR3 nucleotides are TGTGCCAGCAGCTCCCATGGACTAGCGGGGGGTTACGAGCAGTACTTC. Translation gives CASSSHGLAGGYEQYF.

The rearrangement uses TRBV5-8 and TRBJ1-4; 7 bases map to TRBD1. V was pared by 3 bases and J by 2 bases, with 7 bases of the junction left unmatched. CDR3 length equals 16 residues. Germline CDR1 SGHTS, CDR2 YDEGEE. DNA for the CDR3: TGTGCCAGCAGCTCGGGGATGACAGGGACTAATGAAAAACTGTTTTTT. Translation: CASSSGMTGTNEKLFF.

The CDR3 region is CASSPIAGVAEQYF. The CDR3 nucleotides are TGTGCCAGCAGCCCAATAGCGGGAGTGGCCGAGCAGTACTTC. This rearrangement joins TRBV5-4 to TRBJ2-7; the match to TRBD2 covers 9 bases. J was trimmed by 6 bases and V by 4 bases; bases with no gene match: 8. The CDR3 totals 14 residues. Germline CDR1 and CDR2: SGHNT and YYREEE (reference sequence).

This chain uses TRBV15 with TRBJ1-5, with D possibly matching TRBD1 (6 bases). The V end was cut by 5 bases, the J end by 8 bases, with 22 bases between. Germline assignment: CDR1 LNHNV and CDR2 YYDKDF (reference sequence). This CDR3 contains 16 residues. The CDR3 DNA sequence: TGTGCCACCAGCTCCGTGACAGGTTCATCGATGAAGCCCCAGCATTTT. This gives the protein CATSSVTGSSMKPQHF.

CDR3 protein: CASSHPDEQFF. In DNA, the CDR3 is TGTGCCAGCAGCCACCCAGATGAGCAGTTCTTC. J is TRBJ2-1 and V is TRBV5-6; D unclear. Looked up from germline, CDR1 is SGHDT and CDR2 is YYEEEE. The CDR3 extends over 11 amino acids. V lost 4 bases, J lost 8 bases, and 7 bases lay in between.

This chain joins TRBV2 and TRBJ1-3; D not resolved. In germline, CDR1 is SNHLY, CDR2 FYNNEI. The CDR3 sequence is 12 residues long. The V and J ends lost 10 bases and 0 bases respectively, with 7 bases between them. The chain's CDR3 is CATLSSGNTIYF. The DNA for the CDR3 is TGTGCCACCCTAAGCTCTGGAAACACCATATATTTT.